This is a list of T cell receptor beta chains from one sample in a study of PD-L1 blockade in urothelial cancer. TCRdb's copy holds only in-frame clones and misses some; the assay was immunoSEQ multiplex PCR. This sample has tens of thousands of clones, with almost 85% found just once. Sequenced here: PBMCs, sampled around atezolizumab (anti-PD-L1) treatment. Source of these receptors: a man aged 70-80 years with urothelial cancer. The CDR3 runs from the conserved cysteine through the conserved F or W. Fields, in order: CDR3 protein, J gene, clone size, V gene. Part of the rows lack a size; the others show once, few, many or a class for expanded clones.

CASSPEFGGYQETQYF,TRBJ2-5,NA,TRBV7-2
CASSTPGQGMRNTEAFF,TRBJ1-1,NA,TRBV11-1
CASSPLWGLNEQYF,TRBJ2-7,few,TRBV11-2
CASSHSQETQYF,TRBJ2-5,NA,TRBV14
CASSIDRGVSYEQYF,TRBJ2-7,few,TRBV5-1
CASSLGPAGTGGYEQYF,TRBJ2-7,NA,TRBV7-3
CASSTGTGRTNEKLFF,TRBJ1-4,NA,TRBV5-6
CASSRSGESYEQYF,TRBJ2-7,NA,TRBV7-9
CASSAGRIQPQHF,TRBJ1-5,NA,TRBV7-2
CASTLRGRGGTEAFF,TRBJ1-1,NA,TRBV19
CASSWNRDIDSYEQYF,TRBJ2-7,few,TRBV5-1
CASSLMGAKETQYF,TRBJ2-5,NA,TRBV5-1
CSATPQDEQFF,TRBJ2-1,NA,TRBV20-1
CSVEEQGYGYTF,TRBJ1-2,once,TRBV29-1
CASSPTQGLGETQYF,TRBJ2-5,NA,TRBV18
CASSQEPWTSGRAVSYNEQFF,TRBJ2-1,NA,TRBV7-6
CATSRRQLPSGELFF,TRBJ2-2,NA,TRBV15
CASAPAGGANQPQHF,TRBJ1-5,medium-sized,TRBV28
CASKGAGTSSARLGEQYF,TRBJ2-7,NA,TRBV27
CASSLGQRSNSPLHF,TRBJ1-6,many,TRBV18
CASSLAASGDQETQYF,TRBJ2-5,NA,TRBV5-1
CASSLQATNEKLFF,TRBJ1-4,NA,TRBV6-6
CASSTDFSETEAFF,TRBJ1-1,once,TRBV7-2
CASSLLAGAGTQYF,TRBJ2-5,NA,TRBV28
CASSLRQAYEQYF,TRBJ2-7,NA,TRBV5-1
CASSLTTVPYEQYF,TRBJ2-7,NA,TRBV7-8
CASSLVLAGSSYNEQFF,TRBJ2-1,NA,TRBV5-1
CASSFQTGDEKLFF,TRBJ1-4,NA,TRBV5-1
CASSLRAGRFNEQFF,TRBJ2-1,NA,TRBV5-6
CASSLAQGGGAFF,TRBJ1-1,NA,TRBV27
CASSPGGGKTDTQYF,TRBJ2-3,NA,TRBV7-9
CASSPQGQMKNTEAFF,TRBJ1-1,once,TRBV7-9
CASSFEQGHEKLFF,TRBJ1-4,NA,TRBV5-1
CASSPRTEYGYTF,TRBJ1-2,NA,TRBV18
CASSWDTGNTIYF,TRBJ1-3,NA,TRBV18
CASSSAQNQPQHF,TRBJ1-5,medium-sized,TRBV4-3
CASTQAGGTGELFF,TRBJ2-2,NA,TRBV5-1
CASSERLLNTQYF,TRBJ2-3,NA,TRBV5-4
CAISESRGYTF,TRBJ1-2,NA,TRBV10-3
CASSVTGYPEQYF,TRBJ2-7,NA,TRBV7-9
CASSLLAGDYNEQFF,TRBJ2-1,NA,TRBV5-1
CASSPSGIYNEQFF,TRBJ2-1,NA,TRBV6-5
CASSKAHGYSNQPQHF,TRBJ1-5,NA,TRBV21-1
CASKTGVNTEAFF,TRBJ1-1,few,TRBV19
CASSRGTGGLYNYGYTF,TRBJ1-2,NA,TRBV4-2
CASSPFSGTGRHEQYF,TRBJ2-7,NA,TRBV7-8
CASSTGTSGAYEQYF,TRBJ2-7,NA,TRBV6-1
CSATGTGELFF,TRBJ2-2,NA,TRBV29-1
CATPSTGGTGNSPLHF,TRBJ1-6,NA,TRBV7-9
CASRSTSGRAVEQFF,TRBJ2-1,NA,TRBV2
CASSTLPGGTGLSGNTIYF,TRBJ1-3,NA,TRBV9
CASSSPQGREYF,TRBJ2-4,NA,TRBV6-5
CASRAPGQGAYGYTF,TRBJ1-2,NA,TRBV27
CASSQVGRVETQYF,TRBJ2-5,NA,TRBV4-2
CASGSRTGYEQYF,TRBJ2-7,NA,TRBV2